The TCR beta chain described here comes from a study of beta chain features in type 1 diabetes. Overall study context: Age, gender and cell yields were similar between patients and healthy donors.

CD45RO/CCR7/CD25/CD127/CD95/CD27 sorting isolated CD4+ naive, central memory, regulatory and stem cell-like memory cells. The CDR3 length is 13 residues. Germline assignment: CDR1 SGHTA and CDR2 FQGNSA. V shed 5 bases, J shed 9 bases, and the junction held 4 bases outside the gene matches. Turning to this clone: The antigen is unknown.

General study findings and limits: All four CD4+ subsets of Type 1 diabetes patients contained TCRB CDR3s that were moderately but significantly shorter.

Isolated RNA was reverse transcribed in full, so expressed TCRB transcripts were sequenced. Deep immunoSEQ sequencing covered naive, central memory and regulatory T cell samples. The assay was immunoSEQ multiplex PCR, and TCRdb's table has in-frame clones only and misses some. The sample lists about 340,000 clones; 9.3% were seen once. The receptor's source is a man younger than 40 with type 1 diabetes. The rearrangement uses TRBV7-2 and TRBJ1-6; 7 bases are shared with TRBD1. The source material was central memory CD4+ T cells from blood. The CDR3 loop is CASSPGQASPLHF. The CDR3 nucleotides are TGTGCCAGCAGCCCAGGACAGGCTTCACCCCTCCACTTT.